The source of this TCR beta chain is a study of T cell changes during pregnancy in multiple sclerosis. The V and J ends lost 9 bases and 0 bases respectively, with 18 bases between them. The CDR3 is made up of 16 amino acids. Germline lookup yields CDR1 SGHRS and CDR2 YFSETQ. TCRdb keeps only in-frame clones here, not all; method: immunoSEQ multiplex PCR. The sample has just over 40,000 clones, approximately 89% seen once. This receptor was identified in a female donor in good health, enrolled as a control in a pregnancy study. The sample in question was peripheral blood, obtained in the first trimester of pregnancy. The V call is TRBV5-1, the J call TRBJ1-4, with a tentative D call TRBD1 (5 bases). Here the CDR3 reads CATDSGSGATNEKLFF. CDR3 nucleotides: TGCGCCACCGACAGTGGTTCGGGGGCAACTAATGAAAAACTGTTTTTT. The complete variable domain, with remaining parts taken from reference TRBV5-1 and TRBJ1-4, reads KAGVTQTPRYLIKTRGQQVTLSCSPISGHRSVSWYQQTPGQGLQFLFEYFSETQRNKGNFPGRFSGRQFSNSRSEMNVSTLELGDSALYLCATDSGSGATNEKLFFGSGTQLSVL.